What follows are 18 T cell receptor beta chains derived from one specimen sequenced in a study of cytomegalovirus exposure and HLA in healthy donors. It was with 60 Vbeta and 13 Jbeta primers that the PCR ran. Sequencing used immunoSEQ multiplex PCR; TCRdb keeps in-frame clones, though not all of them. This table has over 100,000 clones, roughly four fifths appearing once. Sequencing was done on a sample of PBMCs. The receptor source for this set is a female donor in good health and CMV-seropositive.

Here the CDR3 reads CATSRDLPSGRSTGELFF. DNA of the CDR3: TGTGCCACCAGCAGAGATCTTCCTAGCGGGAGGTCCACCGGGGAGCTGTTTTTT. The gene calls are TRBV15 and TRBJ2-2; TRBD2 aligns across 11 bases. The CDR3 covers 18 residues. Germline V gives CDR1 LNHNV, CDR2 YYDKDF (reference sequence). J gave up 4 bases and V 0 bases, and 7 bases lay outside the gene matches.

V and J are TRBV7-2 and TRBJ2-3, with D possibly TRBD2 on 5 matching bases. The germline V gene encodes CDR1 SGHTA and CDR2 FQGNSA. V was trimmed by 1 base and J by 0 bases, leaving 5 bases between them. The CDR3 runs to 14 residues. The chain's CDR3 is CASSLGTSTDTQYF. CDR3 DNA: TGTGCCAGCAGCTTAGGGACTAGCACAGATACGCAGTATTTT.

CDR3 sequence: CASSKLQGSGNTIYF. The CDR3 region has the DNA TGTGCCAGCAGTAAGCTGCAGGGCTCTGGAAACACCATATATTTT. The V call is TRBV2, the J call TRBJ1-3; TRBD1 is a possible D gene (5 bases). The CDR3 spans 15 residues. With 5 bases removed from V and 0 bases from J, the gap between germline ends came to 11 bases. Germline V lookup: CDR1 SNHLY, CDR2 FYNNEI.

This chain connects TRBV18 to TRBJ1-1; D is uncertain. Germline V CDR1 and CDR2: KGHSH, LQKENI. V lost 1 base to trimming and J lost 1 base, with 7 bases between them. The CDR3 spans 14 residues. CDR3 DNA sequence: TGTGCCAGCTCACCACAGCGAGGGAACACTGAAGCTTTCTTT. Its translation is CASSPQRGNTEAFF.

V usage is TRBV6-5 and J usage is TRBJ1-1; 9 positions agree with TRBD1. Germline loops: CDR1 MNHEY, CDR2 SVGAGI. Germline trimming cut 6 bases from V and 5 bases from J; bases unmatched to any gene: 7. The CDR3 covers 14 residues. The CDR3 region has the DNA TGTGCCAGCAGACCGGGACAGGGTAGTACTGAAGCTTTCTTT. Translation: CASRPGQGSTEAFF.

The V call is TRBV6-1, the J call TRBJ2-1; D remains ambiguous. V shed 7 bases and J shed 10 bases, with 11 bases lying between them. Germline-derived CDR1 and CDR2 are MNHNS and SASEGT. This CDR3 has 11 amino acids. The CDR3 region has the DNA TGTGCCAGCATGGCTTTCAGGGAGCAGTTCTTC. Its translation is CASMAFREQFF.

The CDR3 spells CASSRTSDEQYF. CDR3 DNA sequence: TGTGCCAGCAGTCGTACTAGCGACGAGCAGTACTTC. The chain recombines TRBV11-2 with TRBJ2-5, with 7 positions matching TRBD2. The last part of the DNA fits TRBJ2-7 better; the J call may be wrong. Germline V CDR1 and CDR2: SGHAT, FQNNGV. The CDR3 runs to 12 residues.

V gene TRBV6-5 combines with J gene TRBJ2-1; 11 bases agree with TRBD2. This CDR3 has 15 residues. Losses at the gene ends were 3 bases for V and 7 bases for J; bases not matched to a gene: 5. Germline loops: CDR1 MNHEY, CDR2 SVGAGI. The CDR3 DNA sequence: TGTGCCAGCAGTTATGTAACTAGCGGGAGTAATGAGCAGTTCTTC. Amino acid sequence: CASSYVTSGSNEQFF.

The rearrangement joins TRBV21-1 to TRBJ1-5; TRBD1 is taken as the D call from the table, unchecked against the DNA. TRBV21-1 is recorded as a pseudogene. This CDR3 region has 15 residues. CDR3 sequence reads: CASSRTEYSNQPQHF. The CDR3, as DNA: TGTGCCAGCAGCAGGACAGAATATAGCAATCAGCCCCAGCATTTT.

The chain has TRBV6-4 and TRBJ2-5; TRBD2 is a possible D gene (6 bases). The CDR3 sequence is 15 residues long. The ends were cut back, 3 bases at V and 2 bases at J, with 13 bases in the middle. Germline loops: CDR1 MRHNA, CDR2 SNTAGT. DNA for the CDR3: TGTGCCAGCAGTGAGCGGGGCGCCCCTCAAGAGACCCAGTACTTC. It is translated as CASSERGAPQETQYF.

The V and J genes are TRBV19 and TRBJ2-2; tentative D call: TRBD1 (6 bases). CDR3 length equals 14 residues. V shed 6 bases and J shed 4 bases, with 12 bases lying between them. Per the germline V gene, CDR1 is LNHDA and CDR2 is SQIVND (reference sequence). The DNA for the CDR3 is TGTGCCAGTAGGTACAGGGCCAGCACCGGGGAGCTGTTTTTT. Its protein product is CASRYRASTGELFF.

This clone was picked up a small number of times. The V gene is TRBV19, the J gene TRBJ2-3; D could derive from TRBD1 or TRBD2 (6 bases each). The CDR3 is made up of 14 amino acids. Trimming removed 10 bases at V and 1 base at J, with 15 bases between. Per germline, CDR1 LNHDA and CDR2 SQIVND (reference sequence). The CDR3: CATRRGSGTDTQYF. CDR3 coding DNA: TGTGCCACTAGGAGGGGGAGCGGCACAGATACGCAGTATTTT. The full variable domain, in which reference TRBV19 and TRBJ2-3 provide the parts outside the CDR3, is DGGITQSPKYLFRKEGQNVTLSCEQNLNHDAMYWYRQDPGQGLRLIYYSQIVNDFQKGDIAEGYSVSREKKESFPLTVTSAQKNPTAFYLCATRRGSGTDTQYFGPGTRLTVL.

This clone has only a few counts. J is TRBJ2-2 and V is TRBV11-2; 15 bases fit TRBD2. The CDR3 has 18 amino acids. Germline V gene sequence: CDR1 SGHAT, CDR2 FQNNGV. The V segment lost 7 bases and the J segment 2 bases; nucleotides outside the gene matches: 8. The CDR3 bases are TGTGCCAGCACCTGGACTAGCGGGAGGGCCTTTAACACCGGGGAGCTGTTTTTT. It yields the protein CASTWTSGRAFNTGELFF.

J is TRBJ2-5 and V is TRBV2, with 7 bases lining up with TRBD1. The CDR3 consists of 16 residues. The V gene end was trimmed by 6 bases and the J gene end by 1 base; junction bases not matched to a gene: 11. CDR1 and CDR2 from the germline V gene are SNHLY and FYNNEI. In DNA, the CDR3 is TGTGCCAGCAGGGACCCTCCGGGACAGAGCCAAGAGACCCAGTACTTC. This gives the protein CASRDPPGQSQETQYF.

The CDR3 region is CASLSSLGGTEAFF. Written as DNA, the CDR3 is TGTGCCAGCTTGTCCTCTCTGGGGGGCACTGAAGCTTTCTTT. The chain links TRBV6-1 to TRBJ1-1; D may be TRBD1 (5 bases). Trimming took off 8 bases at V and 4 bases at J, with 17 bases between the two ends. Germline values: CDR1 MNHNS, CDR2 SASEGT. The CDR3 consists of 14 residues.

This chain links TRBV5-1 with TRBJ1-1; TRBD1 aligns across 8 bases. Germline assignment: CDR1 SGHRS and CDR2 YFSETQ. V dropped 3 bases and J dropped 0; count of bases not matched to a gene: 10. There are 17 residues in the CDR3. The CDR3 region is CASSSIPGQALNTEAFF. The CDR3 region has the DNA TGCGCCAGCAGCTCTATACCGGGACAGGCCTTGAACACTGAAGCTTTCTTT.

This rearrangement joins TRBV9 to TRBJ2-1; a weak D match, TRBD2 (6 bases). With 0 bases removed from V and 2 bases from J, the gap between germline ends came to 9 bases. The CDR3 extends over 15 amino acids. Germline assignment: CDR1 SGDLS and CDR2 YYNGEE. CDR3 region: CASSVGLETYNEQFF. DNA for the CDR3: TGTGCCAGCAGCGTAGGACTAGAAACCTACAATGAGCAGTTCTTC.

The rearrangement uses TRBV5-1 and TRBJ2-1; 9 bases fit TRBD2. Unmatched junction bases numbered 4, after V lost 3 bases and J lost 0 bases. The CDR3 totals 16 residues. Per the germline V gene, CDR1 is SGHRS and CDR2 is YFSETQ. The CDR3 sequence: CASSSTSGGSYNEQFF. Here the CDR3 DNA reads TGCGCCAGCAGCTCGACTAGCGGAGGCTCCTACAATGAGCAGTTCTTC.